Each of the 30 T cell receptor beta chains below was sequenced from the same sample in a study of blood T cell repertoires in COVID-19. TCRdb's table, derived via immunoSEQ multiplex PCR, lists solely in-frame clones and lacks some. This table holds about 240,000 clones, about 89% found once. Material for sequencing was PBMCs or T cells enriched from blood (not recorded which). The receptors originated from a woman in her 30s who had recovered from COVID-19.

V gene TRBV7-2 combines with J gene TRBJ1-4; D unclear. Germline loops: CDR1 SGHTA, CDR2 FQGNSA. The V end lost 2 bases, the J end lost 5 bases, and 9 bases lay between the germline ends. The CDR3 runs to 14 residues. Here the CDR3 reads CASSLQAENEKLFF. In nucleotides, the CDR3 is TGTGCCAGCAGCTTACAGGCCGAAAATGAAAAACTGTTTTTT.

The chain joins TRBV29-1 to TRBJ2-1; 11 bases are a match to TRBD2. Germline trimming cut 7 bases from V and 3 bases from J; bases unmatched to any gene: 2. The CDR3 has 13 amino acids. Germline lookup yields CDR1 SQVTM and CDR2 ANQGSEA. CDR3 protein: CSALAGGYNEQFF. DNA of the CDR3: TGCAGCGCTCTAGCGGGAGGCTACAATGAGCAGTTCTTC.

This clone appeared a single time. The chain links TRBV9 to TRBJ2-7, with a possible D match to TRBD1 (6 bases). There are 12 residues in the CDR3. The germline V and J ends were trimmed by 0 bases and 6 bases, with 7 bases remaining between them. Per germline, CDR1 SGDLS and CDR2 YYNGEE. The chain's CDR3 is CASSVEGGEQYF. The CDR3 DNA reads as TGTGCCAGCAGCGTAGAAGGGGGCGAGCAGTACTTC.

The J gene is TRBJ1-3, the V gene TRBV12-3 or TRBV12-4; D not resolved. Trimming stripped 6 bases from V and 1 base from J, with 7 bases between. CDR3 length: 13 amino acids. The CDR3 sequence: CASSGGSGNTIYF. DNA of the CDR3: TGTGCCAGCAGCGGCGGATCTGGAAACACCATATATTTT.

J is TRBJ1-4 and V is TRBV28; 7 nucleotides line up with TRBD1. CDR3 size: 16 residues. The trim removed 3 bases at V and 11 bases at J, leaving 15 bases unmatched. CDR1 and CDR2 (germline): MDHEN, SYDVKM. The CDR3 loop reads CASSFLPGQGDLKLFF. CDR3 in DNA: TGTGCCAGCAGTTTTTTACCCGGGCAGGGGGACCTGAAACTGTTTTTT.

The CDR3 here is CASSIVWGEPGNTIYF. The CDR3 DNA follows: TGTGCCAGTAGTATAGTTTGGGGGGAGCCTGGAAACACCATATATTTT. The chain recombines TRBV19 with TRBJ1-3; possible D gene TRBD1, 5 bases. The V and J ends lost 1 base and 2 bases respectively, with 12 bases between them. The germline CDR1 and CDR2 sequences are LNHDA and SQIVND (reference sequence). The CDR3 runs to 16 residues.

V is TRBV10-3 and J is TRBJ2-2; 7 bases map to TRBD1. From germline, CDR1 is ENHRY and CDR2 SYGVKD. J lost 6 bases, V lost 9 bases, and 22 bases had no gene match. This CDR3 has 18 residues. The CDR3 spells CAMRRSTGDVVGAGELFF. The CDR3 DNA reads TGTGCCATGCGCCGCTCCACAGGGGATGTGGTTGGTGCCGGGGAGCTGTTTTTT.

This rearrangement joins TRBV28 to TRBJ1-1, with TRBD1 identical over 8 bases. In germline, CDR1 is MDHEN, CDR2 SYDVKM. Losses at the gene ends were 5 bases for V and 1 base for J; bases not matched to a gene: 9. There are 16 residues in the CDR3. CDR3 protein: CASSPRTGTKNTEAFF. CDR3 in DNA: TGTGCCAGCAGTCCGAGGACAGGGACGAAGAACACTGAAGCTTTCTTT.

The V call is TRBV19, the J call TRBJ1-1; the D gene is possibly TRBD1 (6 bases). This CDR3 is 14 amino acids long. V was clipped by 7 bases and J by 5 bases, with 17 bases between them. Germline V CDR1 and CDR2: LNHDA, SQIVND (reference sequence). In DNA form, the CDR3 reads TGTGCCAGTACCACAGGGAGAGAATTAACTGAAGCTTTCTTT. It encodes CASTTGRELTEAFF.

V gene TRBV7-6 combines with J gene TRBJ1-1; 8 nucleotides agree with TRBD1. The CDR3 loop spans 16 amino acids. The ends lost 5 bases at V and 1 base at J; junction bases unmatched: 9. Germline V gene data show CDR1 as SGHVS and CDR2 as FNYEAQ. CDR3 protein: CASSTLGTGPNTEAFF. In nucleotides, the CDR3 is TGTGCCAGCAGCACCCTCGGGACAGGTCCGAACACTGAAGCTTTCTTT.

The sample holds one count of this clone. Written as DNA, the CDR3 is TGCGCCAGCAGCTTACGGTTGGTTAGGGACAGTACTGAAGCTTTCTTT. As protein: CASSLRLVRDSTEAFF. V is TRBV5-1 and J is TRBJ1-1; TRBD1 matches at 7 bases. The trim removed 2 bases at V and 5 bases at J, leaving 12 bases unmatched. The CDR3 totals 16 residues. CDR1 and CDR2 (germline): SGHRS, YFSETQ.

The chain couples TRBV3-1 (or the pseudogene TRBV3-2) to TRBJ2-2, with TRBD1 identical over 7 bases. Looked up from germline, CDR1 is LGHDT and CDR2 is YNNKEL (reference sequence). Trimming took 3 bases from V and 5 from J; bases not matched to a gene: 9. This CDR3 contains 16 residues. CDR3 in DNA: TGTGCCAGCAGCCAGGCCACAGGGGCTGTGACCGGGGAGCTGTTTTTT. Translation gives CASSQATGAVTGELFF.

This rearrangement joins TRBV27 to TRBJ2-1; D is perhaps TRBD1 (5 bases). This CDR3 region has 12 residues. Between the trimmed V and J ends, which lost 7 bases and 5 bases, there was a span of 9 bases. CDR1 and CDR2 from the germline V gene are MNHEY and SMNVEV (reference sequence). This CDR3 reads CASTQGDNEQFF. CDR3 nucleotides: TGTGCCAGCACCCAGGGCGACAATGAGCAGTTCTTC.

This clone was observed a few times. V and J are TRBV19 and TRBJ2-2; 7 bases line up with TRBD1. This CDR3 has 12 amino acids. Looked up from germline, CDR1 is LNHDA and CDR2 is SQIVND (reference sequence). The V and J ends lost 9 bases and 4 bases, in that order; junction bases with no gene match: 2. CDR3 residues: CASHRGTGELFF. In DNA, the CDR3 is TGTGCCAGCCACAGGGGCACCGGGGAGCTGTTTTTT.

The CDR3 DNA reads as TGTGCCAGCTCACCCACCCCAGCTACAGGAAGCAATCAGCCCCAGCATTTT. Translating gives CASSPTPATGSNQPQHF. This sequence joins TRBV18 and TRBJ1-5; a possible D gene is TRBD1 (5 bases). This CDR3 has 17 residues. V was cut by 3 bases and J by 1 base, with 16 bases left in between. Germline CDR1 KGHSH, CDR2 LQKENI. Together with reference TRBV18 and TRBJ1-5, the CDR3 gives the full variable domain: NAGVMQNPRHLVRRRGQEARLRCSPMKGHSHVYWYRQLPEEGLKFMVYLQKENIIDESGMPKERFSAEFPKEGPSILRIQQVVRGDSAAYFCASSPTPATGSNQPQHFGDGTRLSIL.

The CDR3 nucleotides read TGTGCCAGCAGTATAGGAGGACCGGTCATGAACACTGAAGCTTTCTTT. Translation gives CASSIGGPVMNTEAFF. The V call is TRBV5-6, the J call TRBJ1-1; no reliable D call. Germline V gene sequence: CDR1 SGHDT, CDR2 YYEEEE. V dropped 5 bases and J dropped 0 bases, with 17 bases sitting between them. This CDR3 has 16 residues. The whole variable domain, remainder taken from reference TRBV5-6 and TRBJ1-1, is DAGVTQSPTHLIKTRGQQVTLRCSPKSGHDTVSWYQQALGQGPQFIFQYYEEEERQRGNFPDRFSGHQFPNYSSELNVNALLLGDSALYLCASSIGGPVMNTEAFFGQGTRLTVV.

The J gene is TRBJ1-2, the V gene TRBV23-1; 9 nucleotides line up with TRBD1. TRBV23-1 is known as an ORF, though its function is uncertain. CDR3 length equals 14 residues. V shed 8 bases and J 4 bases; nucleotides not matched to a gene: 8. The CDR3 DNA follows: TGCGCCAGCGGCCGGGACAGGGAGTGCTATGGCTACACCTTC. It specifies CASGRDRECYGYTF.

This clone came up once. This rearrangement joins TRBV6-2 or TRBV6-3 to TRBJ2-1; the D is unclear. Germline V CDR1 and CDR2: MNHEY, SVGEGT. Between the trimmed V and J ends, which lost 2 bases and 0 bases, there was a span of 8 bases. CDR3 length: 15 residues. CDR3 sequence: CASSYGLLSYNEQFF. The DNA for the CDR3 is TGTGCCAGCAGTTACGGGCTTCTCTCCTACAATGAGCAGTTCTTC.

Concerning this clone: This sample includes further DNA sequences coding for the same CDR3. This chain joins TRBV7-3 and TRBJ1-1; D unclear. Trimming removed 3 bases at V and 0 bases at J, with 5 bases between. The germline V gene has CDR1 SGHTA and CDR2 FQGTGA. The CDR3 covers 13 residues. CDR3 region: CASSLEMNTEAFF. DNA for the CDR3: TGTGCCAGCAGCTTGGAGATGAACACTGAAGCTTTCTTT.

This clone was detected only once. The gene calls are TRBV11-2 and TRBJ2-7, with 11 positions matching TRBD2. CDR1 is SGHAT, CDR2 FQNNGV, per germline. This CDR3 is 17 amino acids long. V lost 1 base and J lost 2; bases outside the gene matches: 7. In DNA form, the CDR3 reads TGTGCCAGCAGCTTAGGGACTAGCGGGCTCACACCCTACGAGCAGTACTTC. This codes for CASSLGTSGLTPYEQYF. Looking up the rest from reference TRBV11-2 and TRBJ2-7 gives the full variable domain: EAGVAQSPRYKIIEKRQSVAFWCNPISGHATLYWYQQILGQGPKLLIQFQNNGVVDDSQLPKDRFSAERLKGVDSTLKIQPAKLEDSAVYLCASSLGTSGLTPYEQYFGPGTRLTVT.

This rearrangement joins TRBV6-6 to TRBJ1-3; no clear D gene. The CDR3 spans 15 residues. V was clipped by 0 bases and J by 0 bases, with 6 bases between them. Germline CDR1 reads MNHNY; CDR2 reads SVGAGI (reference sequence). CDR3 nucleotides: TGTGCCAGCAGTTACTCGGGAGACTCTGGAAACACCATATATTTT. Its protein product is CASSYSGDSGNTIYF.

V is TRBV28 and J is TRBJ1-5; TRBD1 is a possible D gene (5 bases). The germline gives CDR1 MDHEN, CDR2 SYDVKM. V was clipped by 7 bases and J by 2 bases, with 9 bases between them. The CDR3 loop spans 13 amino acids. For the CDR3, the DNA is TGTGCCAGCATTAGGGGTGGCAATCAGCCCCAGCATTTT. It is translated as CASIRGGNQPQHF.

V is TRBV11-1 and J is TRBJ1-2; tentatively, D is TRBD1 (5 bases). CDR3 length equals 13 residues. The germline V and J ends were trimmed by 5 bases and 8 bases, with 15 bases remaining between them. CDR1 and CDR2 (germline): SGHAT, FQDESV (reference sequence). The CDR3 bases are TGTGCCAGCAGCAAAACCAGGGATGGGGGCTACACCTTC. Translated: CASSKTRDGGYTF.

This chain connects TRBV6-5 to TRBJ2-7; tentative D call: TRBD1 (5 bases). CDR1 is MNHEY, CDR2 SVGAGI, per germline. CDR3 size: 13 residues. Trimming pared 8 bases from V and 4 bases from J, leaving 15 bases between. CDR3 DNA: TGTGCCAGCGGGGCGGAGCCTCTATACGAGCAGTACTTC. This gives the protein CASGAEPLYEQYF.

The rearrangement uses TRBV9 and TRBJ1-1; a weak D match, TRBD1 (5 bases). CDR1 and CDR2 (germline): SGDLS, YYNGEE. This CDR3 is 13 amino acids long. Trimming stripped 3 bases from V and 4 bases from J, with 10 bases between. The CDR3 loop reads CASSEGRLTEAFF. The CDR3 coding sequence is TGTGCCAGCAGCGAGGGGAGGCTCACTGAAGCTTTCTTT.

The chain carries TRBV9 and TRBJ1-2; D perhaps matches TRBD1 (6 bases). The V end lost 0 bases, the J end lost 6 bases, and 18 bases lay between the germline ends. Germline lookup yields CDR1 SGDLS and CDR2 YYNGEE. The CDR3 loop spans 16 amino acids. CDR3 nucleotide sequence: TGTGCCAGCAGCGTAGGTTCAGGGGTTAATTCTCATGGCTACACCTTC. This codes for CASSVGSGVNSHGYTF.

The chain combines TRBV28 with TRBJ1-2, with a weak D call TRBD1 (5 bases). Germline loops: CDR1 MDHEN, CDR2 SYDVKM. This CDR3 spans 14 amino acids. Between the trimmed V and J ends, which lost 5 bases and 0 bases, there was a span of 10 bases. The CDR3 DNA follows: TGTGCCAGCAGTCTTGGACATTCTAACTATGGCTACACCTTC. It translates to CASSLGHSNYGYTF.

In its sample, this clone was seen a few times. The rearrangement links TRBV28 to TRBJ1-1, with TRBD1 matching over 11 bases. Looked up from germline, CDR1 is MDHEN and CDR2 is SYDVKM. The CDR3 totals 15 residues. The V and J ends lost 5 bases and 4 bases, in that order; junction bases with no gene match: 6. CDR3 sequence reads: CASSPGQGAGTEAFF. The CDR3 coding sequence is TGTGCCAGCAGTCCAGGACAGGGGGCCGGCACTGAAGCTTTCTTT.

The chain employs TRBV6-5 and TRBJ1-2; 7 nucleotides match TRBD1. This CDR3 region has 14 residues. Germline values: CDR1 MNHEY, CDR2 SVGAGI. The V and J ends lost 3 bases and 5 bases, in that order; junction bases with no gene match: 6. CDR3 DNA sequence: TGTGCCAGCAGTTATGTGCAGGGGGAATATGGCTACACCTTC. It specifies CASSYVQGEYGYTF.

This clone was counted between two and nine times. The CDR3 is CASSMRTREGYTF. The CDR3 DNA is TGTGCCAGCAGCATGAGAACCCGGGAAGGCTACACCTTC. The chain is built from TRBV7-2 and TRBJ1-2; D not certain. CDR3 length equals 13 residues. Deletions cut 5 bases from V and 8 bases from J, with 15 bases between. The germline CDR1 and CDR2 sequences are SGHTA and FQGNSA. Combining the CDR3 with reference TRBV7-2 and TRBJ1-2 gives the whole variable domain GAGVSQSPSNKVTEKGKDVELRCDPISGHTALYWYRQSLGQGLEFLIYFQGNSAPDKSGLPSDRFSAERTGGSVSTLTIQRTQQEDSAVYLCASSMRTREGYTFGSGTRLTVV.